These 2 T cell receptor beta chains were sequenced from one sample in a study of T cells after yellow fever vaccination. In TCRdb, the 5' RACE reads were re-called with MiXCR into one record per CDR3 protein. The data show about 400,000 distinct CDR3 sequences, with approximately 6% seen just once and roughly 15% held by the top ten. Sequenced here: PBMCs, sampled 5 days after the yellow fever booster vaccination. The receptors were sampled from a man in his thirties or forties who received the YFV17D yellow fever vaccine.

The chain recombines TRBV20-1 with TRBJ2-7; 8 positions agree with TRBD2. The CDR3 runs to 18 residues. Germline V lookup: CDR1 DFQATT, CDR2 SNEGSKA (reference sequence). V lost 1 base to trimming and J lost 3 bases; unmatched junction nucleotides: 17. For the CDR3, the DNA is TGCAGTGCTAGAGGTGAAGGGGTTAGTAGCGGGGATCGCTACGAGCAGTACTTC. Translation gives CSARGEGVSSGDRYEQYF.

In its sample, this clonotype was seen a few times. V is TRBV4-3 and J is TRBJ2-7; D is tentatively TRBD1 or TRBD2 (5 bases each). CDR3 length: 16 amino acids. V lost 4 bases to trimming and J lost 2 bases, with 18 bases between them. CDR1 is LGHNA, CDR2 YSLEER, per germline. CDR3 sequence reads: CASSPVMGPLTYEQYF. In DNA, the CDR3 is TGCGCCAGCAGCCCCGTTATGGGACCTCTTACCTACGAGCAGTACTTC.